This T cell receptor beta chain stems from a study of blood T cell repertoires in COVID-19. Study-level information: Acute-phase and convalescent COVID-19 samples originated in the United States, Italy and Spain. From T cells, B-cell-depleted T cells, or PBMCs came the material, which was cDNA or gDNA.

As originally analysed: Nucleated cell counts were estimated from reference gene primer amplification. Measured with immunoSEQ multiplex PCR; TCRdb has only the in-frame clones, and not every one. V, J and clone size reflect that table, while D and trimming were determined from the DNA. The sample carries roughly 180,000 clones, less than 85% recorded once. While infection was still active, Seattle patients were enrolled and then followed longitudinally. V was clipped by 4 bases and J by 6 bases, with 13 bases between them. The CDR3 is made up of 14 amino acids. Germline V gene data show CDR1 as LGHDT and CDR2 as YNNKEL (reference sequence).

Sequencing was carried out using peripheral blood. This clonotype was sampled from a woman aged 55-70 years with COVID-19, enrolled during active disease. This sequence joins TRBV3-1 (or the pseudogene TRBV3-2) and TRBJ2-4; D gene unclear. The CDR3 DNA reads TGTGCCAGCAGCCCACGTGGGCAGCTAAACATTCAGTACTTC. Protein product: CASSPRGQLNIQYF.